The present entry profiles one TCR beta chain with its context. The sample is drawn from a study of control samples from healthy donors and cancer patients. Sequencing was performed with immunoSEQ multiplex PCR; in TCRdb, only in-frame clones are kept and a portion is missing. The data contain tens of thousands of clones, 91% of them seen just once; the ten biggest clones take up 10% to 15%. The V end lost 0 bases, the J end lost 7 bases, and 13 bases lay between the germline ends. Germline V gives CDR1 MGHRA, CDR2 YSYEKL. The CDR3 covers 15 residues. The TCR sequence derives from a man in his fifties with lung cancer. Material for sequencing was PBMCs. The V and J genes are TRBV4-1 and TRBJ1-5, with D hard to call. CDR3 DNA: TGCGCCAGCAGCCAAGATCTGGGAGGGTGGCAGCCCCAGCATTTT. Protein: CASSQDLGGWQPQHF.